This T cell receptor beta chain was sequenced during a study of blood T cell repertoires in COVID-19. Study as a whole: The United States, Italy and Spain were the sources of the acute and convalescent COVID-19 samples.

How the authors handled the data: Using reference gene primer amplification, nucleated cell counts were estimated. Assay used: immunoSEQ multiplex PCR; TCRdb lists only in-frame clones, some missing. Clone size and the V and J calls come from that table; the DNA yielded D and trimming. The sample holds about 250,000 clones, over 75% seen once. Germline V gene lookup returns CDR1 GTSNPN and CDR2 SVGIG (reference sequence). CDR3 length equals 14 residues. With V trimmed by 1 base and J by 8 bases, 7 bases remained unmatched. The study drew participants aged about 18 to 95 years from some 24 US areas. Two negative PCRs, clearance, or symptom resolution characterized the recovered Cohort 3 donors.

The chain joins TRBV30 to TRBJ1-2; 10 positions agree with TRBD1. The specimen sequenced was PBMCs or T cells enriched from blood (not recorded which). The receptor comes from a man between 40 and 49 years old who had recovered from COVID-19. CDR3 nucleotides: TGTGCCTGGAGTGCCTGGACAGGGGGTGGGGGCTACACCTTC. Protein product: CAWSAWTGGGGYTF. The whole variable domain, filled in from reference TRBV30 and TRBJ1-2, reads SQTIHQWPATLVQPVGSPLSLECTVEGTSNPNLYWYRQAAGRGLQLLFYSVGIGQISSEVPQNLSASRPQDRQFILSSKKLLLSDSGFYLCAWSAWTGGGGYTFGSGTRLTVV.